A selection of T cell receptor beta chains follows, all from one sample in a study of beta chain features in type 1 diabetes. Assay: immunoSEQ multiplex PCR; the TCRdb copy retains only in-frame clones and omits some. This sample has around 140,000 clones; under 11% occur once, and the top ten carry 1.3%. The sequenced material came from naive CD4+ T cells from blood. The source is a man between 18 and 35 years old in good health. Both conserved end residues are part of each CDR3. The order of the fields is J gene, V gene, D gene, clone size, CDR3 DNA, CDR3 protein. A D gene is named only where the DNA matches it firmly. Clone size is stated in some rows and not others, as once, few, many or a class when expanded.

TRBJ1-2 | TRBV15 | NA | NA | TGTGCCACCAGCAGCGACAGTTATGATGGCTACACCTTC | CATSSDSYDGYTF
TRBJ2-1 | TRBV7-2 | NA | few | TGTGCCAGCAGCTCCGGAGCCGGGGGGCTCTCCTACAATGAGCAGTTCTTC | CASSSGAGGLSYNEQFF
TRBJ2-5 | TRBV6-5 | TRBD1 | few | TGTGCCAGCAGTCTCGGGACAGGGGGCCGGGAGACCCAGTACTTC | CASSLGTGGRETQYF
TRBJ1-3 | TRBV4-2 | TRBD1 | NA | TGTGCCAGCAGCCCAGACAGGGTCTCTGGAAACACCATATATTTT | CASSPDRVSGNTIYF
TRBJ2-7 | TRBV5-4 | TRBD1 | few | TGTGCCAGCAGCTTGGGGTCAGGGGGCCATCCCTACGAGCAGTACTTC | CASSLGSGGHPYEQYF
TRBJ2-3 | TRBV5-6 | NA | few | TGTGCCAGCAGCTCGAGTGGCGGGGCAGATACGCAGTATTTT | CASSSSGGADTQYF
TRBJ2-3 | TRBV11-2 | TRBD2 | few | TGTGCCAGCAGCTGGACTAGCGGGGGCCGGGGGCATACGCAGTATTTT | CASSWTSGGRGHTQYF
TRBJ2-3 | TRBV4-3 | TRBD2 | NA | TGCGCCAGCAGCCAAGAAAAACTAGCGGGGCACACAGATACGCAGTATTTT | CASSQEKLAGHTDTQYF
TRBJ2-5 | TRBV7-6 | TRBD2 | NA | TGTGCCAGTACGCCGGGACTAGCGGGAAGCCAAGAGACCCAGTACTTC | CASTPGLAGSQETQYF
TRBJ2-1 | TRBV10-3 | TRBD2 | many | TGTGCCATAGGGCAGGGAGGGGATGAGCAGTTCTTC | CAIGQGGDEQFF
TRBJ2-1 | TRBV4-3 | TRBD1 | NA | TGCGCCAGCAGCCTTTCGACAGGGGAGACCGGTGAGCAGTTCTTC | CASSLSTGETGEQFF
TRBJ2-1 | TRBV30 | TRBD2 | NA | TGTGCCTGGAGTAGACTAGCGGGGGGGATTGAGCAGTTCTTC | CAWSRLAGGIEQFF
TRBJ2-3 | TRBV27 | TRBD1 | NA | TGTGCCAGCAGCCTACAACCGGGACAGGGGCATACGCAGTATTTT | CASSLQPGQGHTQYF
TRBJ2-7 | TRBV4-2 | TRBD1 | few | TGTGCCAGCAGCCAAGTTAAATCGCAGGGGGCGATCTACGAGCAGTACTTC | CASSQVKSQGAIYEQYF
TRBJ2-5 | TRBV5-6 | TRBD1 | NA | TGTGCCAGCAGCACACAGACAGGGAGTCGGCAAGAGACCCAGTACTTC | CASSTQTGSRQETQYF
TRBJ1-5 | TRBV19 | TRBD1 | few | TGTGCCAGTAGGACAGGGGATAGCAATCAGCCCCAGCATTTT | CASRTGDSNQPQHF
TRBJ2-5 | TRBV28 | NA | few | TGTGCCAGCAGCTTAGTGGGAGAACAAGAGACCCAGTACTTC | CASSLVGEQETQYF
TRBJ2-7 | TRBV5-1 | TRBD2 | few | TGCGCCAGCAGCTTGGCCAGCGGGACCTACGAGCAGTACTTC | CASSLASGTYEQYF
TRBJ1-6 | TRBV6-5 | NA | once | TGTGCCAGCACCCGGGACTCTGGGGCTTCACCCCTCCACTTT | CASTRDSGASPLHF
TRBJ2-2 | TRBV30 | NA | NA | TGTGCCGGGAAGGGGGGGAACTTCAACACCGGGGAGCTGTTTTTT | CAGKGGNFNTGELFF
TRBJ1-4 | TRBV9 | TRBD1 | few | TGTGCCAGCAGCAAAACGGGACAGGTAGAAAAACTGTTTTTT | CASSKTGQVEKLFF
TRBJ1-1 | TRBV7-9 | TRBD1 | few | TGTGCCAGCAGCAGAGGACAGGGGGTTGGCACTGAAGCTTTCTTT | CASSRGQGVGTEAFF
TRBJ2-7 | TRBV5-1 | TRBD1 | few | TGCGCCAGCAGCTGGAGGACAGGCAGCACCTACGAGCAGTACTTC | CASSWRTGSTYEQYF
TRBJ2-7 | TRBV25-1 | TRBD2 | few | TGTGCCAGCAGTTCTAGCGGGGGGTTTAACGAGCAGTACTTC | CASSSSGGFNEQYF
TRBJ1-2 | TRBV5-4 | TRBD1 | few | TGTGCCAGCAGCCCGCCACAGGGGGGTGGCTACACCTTC | CASSPPQGGGYTF
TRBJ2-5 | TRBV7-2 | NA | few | TGTGCCAGCACGTACGGCCGGAGGGCGACCCAGTACTTC | CASTYGRRATQYF
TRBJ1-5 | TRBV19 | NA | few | TGTGCCAGTAGTATGTCGTATCAGCCCCAGCATTTT | CASSMSYQPQHF
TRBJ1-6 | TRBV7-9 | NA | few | TGTGCCAGCAGCTTCGAACAGAATTCACCCCTCCACTTT | CASSFEQNSPLHF
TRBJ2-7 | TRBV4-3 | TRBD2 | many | TGCGCCAGCAGCCAAGATCTGAGGACTAGAAACGTCTACGAGCAGTACTTC | CASSQDLRTRNVYEQYF
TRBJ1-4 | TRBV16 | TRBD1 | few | TGTGCCAGCAGCCACGGACAGGGAGGTAATGAAAAACTGTTTTTT | CASSHGQGGNEKLFF
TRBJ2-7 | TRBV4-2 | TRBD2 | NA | TGTGCCAGCAGCCAAGATGATCGCCAGCGGGGCTCCTACGAGCAGTACTTC | CASSQDDRQRGSYEQYF
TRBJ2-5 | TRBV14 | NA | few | TGTGCCAGCAGCCAAGGAGTCACAGGGAATAATATATGGGAGACCCAGTACTTC | CASSQGVTGNNIWETQYF
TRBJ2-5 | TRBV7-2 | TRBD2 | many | TGTGCCAGCAGCCTCGTTCTAGCGGGGGGTGAGACCCAGTACTTC | CASSLVLAGGETQYF
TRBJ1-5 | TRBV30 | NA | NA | TGTGCCTGGAGTCCACAGGATAATCAGCCCCAGCATTTT | CAWSPQDNQPQHF
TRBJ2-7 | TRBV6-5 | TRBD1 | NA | TGTGCCAGCAGTGTCCGGGACAGGGGTAGCTACGAGCAGTACTTC | CASSVRDRGSYEQYF
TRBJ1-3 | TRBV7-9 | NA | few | TGTGCCAGCAGAGTCGGCCCAGGAGGAGGAAACACCATATATTTT | CASRVGPGGGNTIYF
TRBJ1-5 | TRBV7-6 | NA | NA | TGTGCCAGCAGCCTACGACACGGCAATCAGCCCCAGCATTTT | CASSLRHGNQPQHF
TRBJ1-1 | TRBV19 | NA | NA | TGTGCCAGTAGTATTGACAGGAACACTGAAGCTTTCTTT | CASSIDRNTEAFF
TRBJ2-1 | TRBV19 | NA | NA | TGTGCCAGTAGTAGGGTCTCGGGAACCGCCAATGAGCAGTTCTTC | CASSRVSGTANEQFF
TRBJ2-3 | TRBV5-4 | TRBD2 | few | TGTGCCAGCAGCCTTGGACTAGCGGTCACAGATACGCAGTATTTT | CASSLGLAVTDTQYF